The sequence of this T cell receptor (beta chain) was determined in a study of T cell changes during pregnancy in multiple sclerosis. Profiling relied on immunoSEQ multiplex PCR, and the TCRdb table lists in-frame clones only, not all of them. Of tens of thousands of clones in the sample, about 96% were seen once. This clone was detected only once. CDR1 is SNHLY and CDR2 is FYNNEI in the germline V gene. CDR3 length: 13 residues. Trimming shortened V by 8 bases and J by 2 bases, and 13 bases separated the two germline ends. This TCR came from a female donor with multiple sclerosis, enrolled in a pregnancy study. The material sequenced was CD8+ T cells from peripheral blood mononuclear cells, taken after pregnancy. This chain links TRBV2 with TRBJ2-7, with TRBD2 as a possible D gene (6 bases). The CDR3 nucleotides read TGTGCCAGCGGAGGCGGGGTTACCTACGAGCAGTACTTC. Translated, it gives CASGGGVTYEQYF. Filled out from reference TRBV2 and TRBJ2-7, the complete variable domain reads EPEVTQTPSHQVTQMGQEVILRCVPISNHLYFYWYRQILGQKVEFLVSFYNNEISEKSEIFDDQFSVERPDGSNFTLKIRSTKLEDSAMYFCASGGGVTYEQYFGPGTRLTVT.